The entry below describes one T cell receptor beta chain. Germline V gene data show CDR1 as ENHRY and CDR2 as SYGVKD. The ends lost 3 bases at V and 2 bases at J; junction bases unmatched: 4. The CDR3 has 15 residues. TCRdb's table, derived via immunoSEQ multiplex PCR, lists solely in-frame clones and lacks some. The repertoire holds almost 500,000 clones, with less than 90% as singletons. The data stem from a study of blood T cell repertoires in COVID-19. Study-wide background: Spain, Italy and the United States supplied samples that represented acute and convalescent COVID-19. Sources were T cells, B-cell-depleted T cells, or PBMCs; the material itself was cDNA or gDNA.

Sequencing was carried out using PBMCs or T cells enriched from blood (not recorded which). The chain recombines TRBV10-3 with TRBJ1-1; 9 bases align to TRBD1. This clonotype was sampled from a woman in her sixties or seventies who had recovered from COVID-19. CDR3 protein: CAISEMGQGNTEAFF. As DNA, the CDR3 is TGTGCCATCAGTGAAATGGGACAGGGAAACACTGAAGCTTTCTTT.